Here is one T cell receptor (beta chain) with its context. Participants reported their clinical history, and cohort assignment relied on those reports. This record belongs to a study of blood T cell repertoires in COVID-19. Overall study: Both acute and convalescent COVID-19 samples were obtained from the United States, Italy and Spain.

Study processing details: Counts of nucleated cells, estimated from reference gene primer amplification, were obtained. Here immunoSEQ multiplex PCR was the method, and the copy in TCRdb shows in-frame clones only, minus some. V, J and clone size are taken as reported in that table, and D and trimming were inferred from the DNA itself. This table holds around 260,000 clones, about 88% found once. This CDR3 spans 14 amino acids. The germline V and J ends were trimmed by 2 bases and 4 bases, with 8 bases remaining between them. Germline V gene lookup returns CDR1 MNHEY and CDR2 SVGEGT. This clonotype was obtained from a man aged 25-45 years with acute COVID-19. The J gene is TRBJ2-2, the V gene TRBV6-2 or TRBV6-3; no firm D call. Material for sequencing was PBMCs or T cells enriched from blood (not recorded which). CDR3 sequence: CASSYPLGTGELFF. The CDR3 nucleotides read TGTGCCAGCAGTTACCCCCTAGGCACCGGGGAGCTGTTTTTT.